What follows is one T cell receptor beta chain and its context. This clonotype has just a few counts. Its recognized antigen is unknown. It has no much larger one-base neighbor in the sample; base qualities were not kept. The library was built by means of 5' RACE. A PCR using KAPA HiFi with TCRalpha or TCRbeta constant-region primers and a P20EA primer was followed by a nested second PCR with CA2 or CB2. TCR genes were amplified by unbiased adaptor ligation RT-PCR, with reverse transcription by Superscript III and a polyT18-containing BSL-18E primer. After second-strand synthesis and blunting, the P10EA/P20EA adaptor was ligated to the cDNA 5' end, followed by NotI digestion. The first and second PCRs ran 20 to 25 cycles of 98°C for 20 s, 65°C for 30 s and 72°C for 1 min. The Nextera XT Index kit v2 Set A was used to index the amplicons, which were pooled in equimolar amounts and quantified with a Qubit 2.0 Fluorometer. Sequencing was carried out on the Illumina MiSeq platform with 2x300 bp paired-end reads. The authors' analysis ran thus. Using Repertoire Genesis software ver.1.0, reads were assigned to V and J genes based on the highest identity to IMGT reference sequences. CDR3 was defined as the region from Cys104 to Phe118 plus Gly119 and was translated, and unique sequence reads were defined as those with distinct V, J and CDR3 amino acids. A shared V|J combination was chosen only when it reached significance in both a Fisher's exact test in edgeR and a Mann Whitney U test. Repertoire dissimilarity index was computed with the R rdi package after removing singletons and bootstrapping 500 repertoire combinations. Clones were called with MiXCR by TCRdb after fastp trimmed the public reads at Q25, and only in-frame beta chains were retained. Merged by CDR3 protein, the rows form single entries marked with the most common genes and DNA. The V and J calls and clone size are TCRdb's, not the authors'. Here the sample has about 1,200 distinct CDR3 sequences; approximately 13% occur a single time. Approximately 30% of the sample rests with the top ten.

CDR1 and CDR2 are drawn from the germline V gene (reference sequence): LGHDT, YNNKEL. CDR3 length: 15 amino acids, cysteine to phenylalanine. The sequence is cut down to CDR3 DNA, 45 bases in frame from base 1. V was cut back by 4 bases and J by 0 bases, leaving a gap of 7 bases between them. Anyone who had received neoadjuvant chemotherapy or who was missing clinical information was not enrolled. All of the TCR-sequenced cases shown were male, and each had a subtotal esophagectomy with 2- or 3-field lymphadenectomy. RNA was isolated from bulk tumor tissue sections using a Qiagen AllPrep kit, and no T-cell sorting was performed. Small sections of surgically resected tumor tissue were kept in RNAlater reagent at -80 degrees C until RNA was extracted. These data originate in a study of esophageal squamous cell carcinoma tumors (dated by TCRdb to the early 2020s). A note on the overall study: Using principal component analysis combined with K-means clustering of immunohistochemical values for T-cell and checkpoint markers, the researchers divided patients into immuno relation high and low groups. The wider cohort included approximately 54 esophageal squamous cell carcinoma patients in Japan who were treated with surgery, of whom about 20 were high and approximately 30 were low immuno relation cases. TCR sequencing was performed on ten or so patients, consisting of five randomly selected high immuno relation cases and five background-matched low immuno relation cases. The purpose of the study was to evaluate TCR repertoire diversity and shared TCR repertoires of T cells in the tumor environment of esophageal squamous cell carcinoma. The roughly eleven cases yielded about 1,800,000 total TCRalpha reads and 1,291,510 total TCRbeta reads, and approximately 32,000 and 35,000 of those reads, respectively, were unique. Findings and caveats that apply to the study as a whole: Since the TCRalpha and TCRbeta chains were sequenced separately, neither the chain pairing nor the recognized antigens could be determined. No difference in total TCR repertoire counts was observed between groups, whereas significant repertoire counts were found to be higher in the high immuno relation group. TCR repertoire analysis included only a few cases, and CDR3 clonotype-level investigation was not performed. Shared V|J recombination candidates may have been selected by chance because variation in the TCRalphabeta repertoire was large. Approximately 30 TRAV|TRAJ and 23 TRBV|TRBJ combinations appeared shared among high immuno relation cases, including TRAV13-1|TRAJ22 and TRBV7-9|TRBJ2-7. Of the approximately 10 cases, a few showed one dominant TCRalpha VJ recombination along with apparently reduced TCRalpha diversity.

In this chain, TRBV3-1 is recombined with TRBJ2-6, with the D segment identity uncertain. The sequencing sample was made of tumor tissue. The source of this sequence is a man aged 45 to 79 with esophageal squamous cell carcinoma. The DNA is as follows: TGTGCCAGCAGCCGAGCCGGCTCTGGGGCCAACGTCCTGACTTTC. It translates as CASSRAGSGANVLTF.